These 21 T cell receptor beta chains came from one sample sequenced in a study of beta chain features in type 1 diabetes (dated by TCRdb to the late 2010s). The library came from the immunoSEQ multiplex PCR assay. All of the isolated RNA was reverse transcribed with the High Capacity cDNA Reverse Transcription Kit, so expressed TCRB transcripts were sequenced. What TCRdb holds here is the immuneACCESS table cut down to in-frame rearrangements. Part of the clones is not present; checked against another copy, under half of the missing clones reflect an unresolved V gene, and the others are unexplained. In all, the sample holds about 360,000 clones, and around an eighth of those were seen once. Around 0.02% of the sample comes from the top ten. Sequences were obtained from naive CD4+ T cells from blood. Read against the paper, the sample's cell subset or site label means: true naive CD4+ T cells. All receptors derive from a man aged 18-30 years in good health.

This clone has just a few counts. V and J are TRBV9 and TRBJ2-5; TRBD2 matches at 8 bases. The length of the CDR3 is 13 residues. V trimming: 6 bases; J trimming: 5 bases; junction bases outside the gene matches: 6. Germline lookup yields CDR1 SGDLS and CDR2 YYNGEE. CDR3 DNA: TGTGCCAGCAATACGGGGGGGCCTGAGACCCAGTACTTC. Protein: CASNTGGPETQYF.

This clone was observed a few times. This chain uses TRBV7-9 with TRBJ1-1, with 7 nucleotides matching TRBD1. V lost 0 bases and J lost 3; bases outside the gene matches: 4. From germline, CDR1 is SEHNR and CDR2 FQNEAQ (reference sequence). The CDR3 spans 15 residues. CDR3 nucleotide sequence: TGTGCCAGCAGCTTAGCGCTAGGGACAGACACTGAAGCTTTCTTT. Translating it yields CASSLALGTDTEAFF.

The V call is TRBV28, the J call TRBJ2-1; TRBD1 agrees at 9 bases. Trimming took 2 bases from V and 6 from J; bases not matched to a gene: 5. Germline loops: CDR1 MDHEN, CDR2 SYDVKM. This CDR3 has 15 amino acids. The CDR3 DNA reads TGTGCCAGCAGTTTAGCGACAGGGGGATTCAATGAGCAGTTCTTC. Translation gives CASSLATGGFNEQFF.

This clone was recorded at least ten times. The chain employs TRBV4-3 and TRBJ1-2; D remains unclear. The germline V gene encodes CDR1 LGHNA and CDR2 YSLEER. Trimming removed 0 bases at V and 4 bases at J, with 12 bases between. This CDR3 has 15 amino acids. Written as DNA, the CDR3 is TGCGCCAGCAGCCAAGATAGGCGGGCTTTCTATGGCTACACCTTC. The encoded protein is CASSQDRRAFYGYTF.

This chain links TRBV7-8 with TRBJ2-1, with D possibly matching TRBD1 (5 bases). Trimming removed 5 bases from V and 0 bases from J, with 8 bases in between. The germline CDR1 and CDR2 sequences are SGHVS and FQNEAQ. The CDR3 is made up of 14 amino acids. The CDR3 protein is CASSPQGSYNEQFF. CDR3 in DNA: TGTGCCAGCAGCCCCCAGGGCTCCTACAATGAGCAGTTCTTC.

The CDR3 loop is CASSQPGTSVYNEQFF. Written as DNA, the CDR3 is TGTGCCAGCAGCCAACCCGGGACTAGCGTATACAATGAGCAGTTCTTC. This rearrangement joins TRBV4-2 to TRBJ2-1, with TRBD2 identical over 10 bases. There are 16 residues in the CDR3. After removal of 2 bases from V and 4 bases from J, the junction contained 5 bases not matched to a gene. The germline V gene has CDR1 LGHNA and CDR2 YNFKEQ.

The chain employs TRBV14 and TRBJ2-7, with 10 bases that match TRBD2. V gave up 4 bases and J gave up 1 base; unmatched junction bases: 4. Germline V lookup: CDR1 SGHDN, CDR2 FVKESK. CDR3 length: 15 residues. The DNA of the CDR3 is TGTGCCAGCAGCCGAGCGGGAGGGCCTTCCTACGAGCAGTACTTC. It is translated as CASSRAGGPSYEQYF.

This clone appeared a few times. The rearrangement uses TRBV7-3 and TRBJ2-7; D may be TRBD1 (6 bases). CDR1 and CDR2 from the germline V gene are SGHTA and FQGTGA. The V gene lost 1 base and the J gene lost 2 bases, with 12 bases spanning the gap. This CDR3 region has 15 residues. CDR3 bases: TGTGCCAGCAGCTTAAGGCCGGGACAAGCCTACGAGCAGTACTTC. Translated: CASSLRPGQAYEQYF. Filled out from reference TRBV7-3 and TRBJ2-7, the complete variable domain reads GAGVSQTPSNKVTEKGKYVELRCDPISGHTALYWYRQSLGQGPEFLIYFQGTGAADDSGLPNDRFFAVRPEGSVSTLKIQRTERGDSAVYLCASSLRPGQAYEQYFGPGTRLTVT.

This clone has a handful of counts. The chain has TRBV9 and TRBJ2-1, with 9 bases aligning to TRBD2. Per germline, CDR1 SGDLS and CDR2 YYNGEE. Unmatched junction bases numbered 6, after V lost 2 bases and J lost 6 bases. The CDR3 is 15 amino acids. The DNA of the CDR3 is TGTGCCAGCAGCGTCAGCGGGAGGATCCCCAATGAGCAGTTCTTC. Protein product: CASSVSGRIPNEQFF.

This clone was detected a few times. V is TRBV9 and J is TRBJ2-5, with D possibly being TRBD1 (6 bases). V dropped 3 bases and J dropped 5 bases, with 14 bases sitting between them. CDR1 is SGDLS and CDR2 is YYNGEE in the germline V gene. The CDR3 totals 14 residues. This CDR3 reads CASSGPGVGETQYF. The CDR3 DNA reads as TGTGCCAGCAGCGGACCAGGGGTAGGGGAGACCCAGTACTTC.

This chain links TRBV5-4 with TRBJ2-1; 12 nucleotides match TRBD2. There are 14 residues in the CDR3. Germline values: CDR1 SGHNT, CDR2 YYREEE (reference sequence). After removal of 5 bases from V and 4 bases from J, the junction contained 1 base not matched to a gene. CDR3 in DNA: TGTGCCAGCAGAGGGACTAGCGGGTACAATGAGCAGTTCTTC. This gives the protein CASRGTSGYNEQFF.

This clone has a handful of counts. The V and J genes are TRBV7-9 and TRBJ1-6; 7 positions agree with TRBD1. The CDR3 sequence is 15 residues long. The ends lost 5 bases at V and 7 bases at J; junction bases unmatched: 8. Germline values: CDR1 SEHNR, CDR2 FQNEAQ (reference sequence). This CDR3 is CASSIWDRGNSPLHF. The CDR3 bases are TGTGCCAGCAGCATCTGGGACAGAGGCAATTCACCCCTCCACTTT.

This chain joins TRBV6-1 and TRBJ1-5; no clear D gene. Germline V gene sequence: CDR1 MNHNS, CDR2 SASEGT. Trimming took 5 bases from V and 0 from J, leaving 11 bases between them. The CDR3 consists of 15 residues. CDR3 protein: CASSPPAVSNQPQHF. The CDR3 coding sequence is TGTGCCAGCAGTCCCCCGGCGGTTAGCAATCAGCCCCAGCATTTT.

This clone was picked up a small number of times. In DNA form, the CDR3 reads TGCGCCAGCAGCCCGGGACAGAACTATAATTCACCCCTCCACTTT. Translated: CASSPGQNYNSPLHF. V is TRBV5-1 and J is TRBJ1-6, with 7 bases lining up with TRBD1. This CDR3 has 15 amino acids. The V and J ends lost 4 bases and 3 bases, in that order; junction bases with no gene match: 4. Germline lookup yields CDR1 SGHRS and CDR2 YFSETQ.

V and J are TRBV28 and TRBJ2-6; TRBD1 matches 8 bases. Trimming took 5 bases from V and 2 from J; bases not matched to a gene: 2. The germline gives CDR1 MDHEN, CDR2 SYDVKM. This CDR3 has 15 amino acids. Written as DNA, the CDR3 is TGTGCCAGCAGTGCAGGGGGCGCTGGGGCCAACGTCCTGACTTTC. Translated, it gives CASSAGGAGANVLTF.

This clone turned up a few times. J is TRBJ2-1 and V is TRBV7-2; a possible D gene is TRBD2 (6 bases). CDR3 size: 14 residues. V lost 1 base and J 7 bases, leaving 11 bases between the germline ends. The V gene's germline CDR1 is SGHTA and CDR2 FQGNSA. CDR3 DNA sequence: TGTGCCAGCAGCTTAGTGGTGCGGGAAAATGAGCAGTTCTTC. It is translated as CASSLVVRENEQFF.

This clone was counted between two and nine times. The chain couples TRBV7-9 to TRBJ1-4; D unresolved. V lost 0 bases and J lost 11, with 7 bases in between. The germline gives CDR1 SEHNR, CDR2 FQNEAQ (reference sequence). CDR3 length equals 12 residues. The CDR3 DNA reads as TGTGCCAGCAGCTTAGCTGAGGCGAAACTGTTTTTT. This translates into CASSLAEAKLFF. Filled out from reference TRBV7-9 and TRBJ1-4, the complete variable domain reads DTGVSQNPRHKITKRGQNVTFRCDPISEHNRLYWYRQTLGQGPEFLTYFQNEAQLEKSRLLSDRFSAERPKGSFSTLEIQRTEQGDSAMYLCASSLAEAKLFFGSGTQLSVL.

DNA of the CDR3: TGTGCCAGCAGATCCTCGGGACAGGGGGAGACCCAGTACTTC. As protein: CASRSSGQGETQYF. The genes are TRBV27 and TRBJ2-5, with 10 positions matching TRBD1. V gave up 6 bases and J gave up 5 bases; unmatched junction bases: 6. Germline V gene data show CDR1 as MNHEY and CDR2 as SMNVEV (reference sequence). The CDR3 runs 14 residues.

This chain connects TRBV5-4 to TRBJ1-2; 9 bases are a match to TRBD1. With V trimmed by 4 bases and J by 3 bases, 7 bases remained unmatched. The CDR3 has 15 amino acids. The germline V gene encodes CDR1 SGHNT and CDR2 YYREEE (reference sequence). CDR3: CASSAGQGVDYGYTF. The DNA for the CDR3 is TGTGCCAGCAGCGCGGGACAGGGCGTGGACTATGGCTACACCTTC.

The chain carries TRBV19 and TRBJ2-7, with TRBD1 matching 10 bases. Germline loops: CDR1 LNHDA, CDR2 SQIVND (reference sequence). The CDR3 has 14 amino acids. Trimming removed 8 bases from V and 3 bases from J; junction bases left unmatched: 7. CDR3 sequence (DNA): TGTGCCAGTGCACCCGGGACAGGGGTCTACGAGCAGTACTTC. This encodes CASAPGTGVYEQYF. Together with reference TRBV19 and TRBJ2-7, the CDR3 gives the full variable domain: DGGITQSPKYLFRKEGQNVTLSCEQNLNHDAMYWYRQDPGQGLRLIYYSQIVNDFQKGDIAEGYSVSREKKESFPLTVTSAQKNPTAFYLCASAPGTGVYEQYFGPGTRLTVT.

This chain's CDR3 is CASSPRLGNEQFF. In nucleotides, the CDR3 is TGTGCCAGCAGCCCCCGACTGGGCAATGAGCAGTTCTTC. V and J are TRBV7-9 and TRBJ2-1; D ambiguous. The CDR3 is made up of 13 amino acids. The V end lost 5 bases, the J end lost 6 bases, and 11 bases lay between the germline ends. Per germline, CDR1 SEHNR and CDR2 FQNEAQ (reference sequence).